Listed below are T cell receptor beta chains from one sample, sequenced in a study of PD-1 blockade in classical Hodgkin lymphoma. Method: immunoSEQ multiplex PCR; TCRdb's copy keeps in-frame clones and lacks some. The repertoire includes 31,000 or so clones, just over 70% of them detected once, and around 4.2% sits in the top ten. The input for sequencing was peripheral blood mononuclear cells (PBMCs), taken before the second cycle of nivolumab. These receptors were collected from a human donor with classical Hodgkin lymphoma. Each CDR3 is given with its conserved first and last residue. D genes are given only for firm matches. Clone sizes are given selectively: once, few, many, or a class where the clone is expanded.

TRBV5-1,TRBJ2-1,15,NA,once,CASSLPGSSYNEQFF,TGCGCCAGCAGCTTGCCCGGGAGCTCCTACAATGAGCAGTTCTTC
TRBV19,TRBJ1-2,16,TRBD1,NA,CASSPTATGGSYGYTF,TGTGCCAGTAGCCCAACCGCGACAGGGGGGAGCTATGGCTACACCTTC
TRBV19,TRBJ1-5,15,NA,NA,CASSLMGHDNQPQHF,TGTGCCAGTAGTCTGATGGGACACGATAATCAGCCCCAGCATTTT
TRBV5-1,TRBJ2-7,16,TRBD2,medium-sized,CASSLGSGGASYEQYF,TGCGCCAGCAGCTTGGGCAGCGGGGGGGCCTCTTACGAGCAGTACTTC
TRBV19,TRBJ1-5,15,TRBD1,NA,CASNRGRASGQPQHF,TGTGCCTCAAATAGGGGGCGGGCATCAGGCCAGCCCCAGCATTTT
TRBV27,TRBJ2-1,18,TRBD2,NA,CASSLFGLAGASYNEQFF,TGTGCCAGCAGTTTATTTGGACTAGCGGGGGCTTCCTACAATGAGCAGTTCTTC
TRBV28,TRBJ2-7,14,NA,NA,CASSPGVRDYEQYF,TGTGCCAGCAGCCCCGGGGTCAGAGACTACGAGCAGTACTTC
TRBV5-6,TRBJ1-1,12,TRBD1,NA,CASSFGTAEAFF,TGTGCCAGCAGCTTTGGGACAGCAGAAGCTTTCTTT
TRBV10-3,TRBJ1-4,13,NA,NA,CAISVQVDEKLFF,TGTGCCATCAGTGTACAGGTGGATGAAAAACTGTTTTTT
TRBV6-5,TRBJ2-5,13,NA,once,CASSRAAKETQYF,TGTGCCAGCAGCCGGGCAGCAAAAGAGACCCAGTACTTC
TRBV7-2,TRBJ2-3,12,NA,NA,CASSDRGYTQYF,TGTGCCAGCAGCGATAGGGGGTATACGCAGTATTTT
TRBV5-4,TRBJ2-5,14,NA,NA,CASSLAAGQETQYF,TGTGCCAGCAGCTTGGCAGCAGGCCAAGAGACCCAGTACTTC
TRBV6-5,TRBJ1-2,13,NA,NA,CASRSDAEGGYTF,TGTGCCAGCAGGTCCGACGCAGAGGGTGGCTACACCTTC
TRBV21-1,TRBJ2-2,15,NA,NA,CASSKQGANTGELFF,TGTGCCAGCAGCAAACAGGGGGCGAACACCGGGGAGCTGTTTTTT
TRBV6-6,TRBJ2-2,14,NA,NA,CASRKGGSTGELFF,TGTGCCAGCAGAAAGGGGGGCTCCACCGGGGAGCTGTTTTTT
TRBV18,TRBJ2-2,15,TRBD1,NA,CASSPGQINTGELFF,TGTGCCAGCTCACCGGGACAGATCAACACCGGGGAGCTGTTTTTT
TRBV5-1,TRBJ1-2,13,NA,NA,CASSLEWGHGYTF,TGCGCCAGCAGCTTGGAGTGGGGCCATGGCTACACCTTC
TRBV5-4,TRBJ2-5,13,NA,NA,CASSSGDVETQYF,TGTGCCAGCAGCTCGGGGGACGTGGAGACCCAGTACTTC
TRBV27,TRBJ2-1,13,NA,NA,CASKGTPFDEQFF,TGTGCCAGCAAAGGCACGCCGTTCGATGAGCAGTTCTTC